The rows below give T cell receptor beta chains drawn from one sample of a study of shared clonotypes between healthy human individuals. Clones were read by immunoSEQ multiplex PCR, and TCRdb kept only the in-frame ones, dropping some. The sample has around 1,900,000 clones; 85% to 95% are singletons. Specimen: naive CD8+ T cells from PBMCs. All receptors come from a man between 18 and 29 years old in good health. Some clones in this sample may be carry-over from other donors' samples. CDR3s include the opening cysteine and the closing phenylalanine or tryptophan. The D gene is left open where the match is weak. Rows may omit the clone size; those that give it use once, few, many or a size class.

>15|.|.|TRBV25-1|TRBJ1-2
CASSDGNRLDYGYTF
TGTGCCAGCAGTGATGGGAACAGGTTAGACTATGGCTACACCTTC
>15|few|TRBD1|TRBV9|TRBJ1-1
CASSVDGRGLTEAFF
TGTGCCAGCAGCGTAGACGGCAGGGGGCTCACTGAAGCTTTCTTT
>15|once|.|TRBV11-2|TRBJ1-2
CASSSGQLSFYGYTF
TGTGCCAGCAGCTCTGGACAGCTCTCCTTCTATGGCTACACCTTC
>17|.|TRBD1|TRBV10-2|TRBJ2-3
CASSEFRTGLRGDTQYF
TGCGCCAGCAGTGAGTTCCGGACAGGGCTTAGGGGAGATACGCAGTATTTT
>15|.|.|TRBV7-9|TRBJ2-7
CASSLVTLNPYEQYF
TGTGCCAGCAGCTTAGTGACTCTCAACCCCTACGAGCAGTACTTC
>13|.|.|TRBV7-3|TRBJ2-3
CASSLISPDTQYF
TGTGCCAGCAGCTTAATTAGCCCAGATACGCAGTATTTT
>17|.|.|TRBV28|TRBJ2-6
CASSLRRVLSGANVLTF
TGTGCCAGCAGTTTGAGGCGGGTGCTCTCTGGGGCCAACGTCCTGACTTTC
>17|.|.|TRBV5-1|TRBJ2-2
CASSYGRAEPNTGELFF
TGCGCCAGCAGCTACGGGAGAGCGGAGCCGAACACCGGGGAGCTGTTTTTT
>14|.|.|TRBV27|TRBJ2-1
CASSFLASRGEQFF
TGTGCCAGCAGTTTTTTAGCGTCAAGGGGAGAGCAGTTCTTC
>15|.|.|TRBV19|TRBJ1-5
CASSIGGFSNQPQHF
TGTGCCAGTAGTATAGGAGGGTTTAGCAATCAGCCCCAGCATTTT
>12|.|.|TRBV6-5|TRBJ2-2
CASSSDPGELFF
TGTGCCAGCAGTTCGGACCCCGGGGAGCTGTTTTTT
>15|.|.|TRBV4-1|TRBJ2-7
CASSQLGAGGNEQYF
TGCGCCAGCAGCCAGTTGGGAGCCGGGGGAAACGAGCAGTACTTC
>17|.|.|TRBV23-1|TRBJ2-2
CASSQGPIKHSTGELFF
TGCGCCAGCAGTCAAGGACCCATCAAACACAGCACCGGGGAGCTGTTTTTT
>16|.|TRBD2|TRBV2|TRBJ2-2
CASSEARTRNTGELFF
TGTGCCAGCAGTGAGGCCCGGACTAGGAACACCGGGGAGCTGTTTTTT
>14|.|.|TRBV9|TRBJ1-3
CASSVGGGTNTIYF
TGTGCCAGCAGCGTGGGTGGGGGTACAAACACCATATATTTT
>13|.|TRBD1|TRBV28|TRBJ2-4
CASSLFGTDIQYF
TGTGCCAGCAGTTTATTTGGGACAGACATTCAGTACTTC
>15|.|.|TRBV11-2|TRBJ2-6
CASSPLGIGANVLTF
TGTGCCAGCAGCCCCCTGGGGATTGGGGCCAACGTCCTGACTTTC
>14|.|.|TRBV29-1|TRBJ2-7
CSVGGGSSLHEQYF
TGCAGCGTTGGAGGAGGCAGTTCCCTCCACGAGCAGTACTTC
>15|.|TRBD2|TRBV7-6|TRBJ2-7
CASSFGTSGAYEQYF
TGTGCCAGCAGCTTTGGGACTAGCGGAGCCTACGAGCAGTACTTC
>15|.|.|TRBV9|TRBJ2-3
CASCEGGVSTDTQYF
TGTGCCAGCTGCGAAGGGGGAGTCAGCACAGATACGCAGTATTTT
>14|.|.|TRBV18|TRBJ1-1
CASSNSELNTEAFF
TGTGCCAGCTCAAATTCGGAATTGAACACTGAAGCTTTCTTT
>18|.|TRBD1|TRBV28|TRBJ1-5
CASRERGGTAYSNQPQHF
TGTGCCAGCAGAGAGCGCGGGGGGACAGCATATAGCAATCAGCCCCAGCATTTT
>14|.|TRBD1|TRBV7-6|TRBJ2-7
CASSLSGGGWEQYF
TGTGCCAGCAGCTTATCAGGGGGCGGCTGGGAGCAGTACTTC
>13|.|.|TRBV6-1|TRBJ2-7
CASSEAGPYEQYF
TGTGCCAGCAGTGAAGCGGGACCCTACGAGCAGTACTTC